One sample yielded the 28 T cell receptor beta chains listed below, sequenced in a study of blood T cell repertoires in COVID-19. Sequenced by immunoSEQ multiplex PCR; TCRdb stores in-frame clones only, minus some. The sample has a few hundred thousand clones; about four fifths are singletons. Sample: peripheral blood. These receptor sequences come from a woman under 30 with acute or convalescent COVID-19.

The table lists this clone with a count of one. The genes are TRBV20-1 and TRBJ1-1, with unresolved D. Germline V CDR1 and CDR2: DFQATT, SNEGSKA (reference sequence). V lost 3 bases and J lost 6, with 14 bases in between. The CDR3 consists of 13 residues. DNA for the CDR3: TGCAGTGCTAGTCAAGGTGGCGAGGCTGAAGCTTTCTTT. Its translation is CSASQGGEAEAFF.

V usage is TRBV2 and J usage is TRBJ1-1; D uncertain. V lost 1 base and J lost 1, with 7 bases in between. Germline V CDR1 and CDR2: SNHLY, FYNNEI. The CDR3 has 14 residues. The CDR3 spells CASSEGLANTEAFF. The CDR3 bases are TGTGCCAGCAGTGAAGGGTTGGCGAACACTGAAGCTTTCTTT.

This chain joins TRBV15 and TRBJ2-6; 9 positions agree with TRBD1. Germline CDR1 and CDR2: LNHNV and YYDKDF (reference sequence). The J segment lost 0 bases and the V segment lost 7 bases, leaving 10 bases of the junction unmatched. The CDR3 spans 18 residues. The CDR3 DNA is TGTGCCACCAAAGACCGGGACAGGGATCCCTCTGGGGCCAACGTCCTGACTTTC. This sequence encodes CATKDRDRDPSGANVLTF.

The chain links TRBV5-1 to TRBJ2-7; D perhaps matches TRBD2 (6 bases). V dropped 0 bases and J dropped 7 bases, with 11 bases sitting between them. In germline, CDR1 is SGHRS, CDR2 YFSETQ. The CDR3 length is 13 residues. CDR3 DNA sequence: TGCGCCAGCAGCTTGGTTGGAGGGTGGGAGCAGTACTTC. Encoded protein: CASSLVGGWEQYF.

The V gene is TRBV6-2 or TRBV6-3, the J gene TRBJ1-5, with 7 bases that match TRBD1. The CDR3 is 14 residues long. Losses at the gene ends were 5 bases for V and 6 bases for J; bases not matched to a gene: 7. The germline CDR1 and CDR2 sequences are MNHEY and SVGEGT. The CDR3 here is CASSDRTGSQPQHF. Written as DNA, the CDR3 is TGTGCCAGCAGTGATAGGACAGGCTCTCAGCCCCAGCATTTT.

This clone was seen once. This sequence joins TRBV2 and TRBJ2-1; the match to TRBD1 covers 7 bases. V lost 3 bases to trimming and J lost 4 bases; unmatched junction nucleotides: 6. Germline lookup yields CDR1 SNHLY and CDR2 FYNNEI. This CDR3 comprises 15 residues. The CDR3 DNA follows: TGTGCCAGCAGTGATGATGGGACAGAGTACAATGAGCAGTTCTTC. Translating it yields CASSDDGTEYNEQFF.

The rearrangement uses TRBV27 and TRBJ2-7; 8 nucleotides align to TRBD1. The V and J ends lost 0 bases and 6 bases, in that order; junction bases with no gene match: 1. The CDR3 is made up of 13 amino acids. CDR1 is MNHEY, CDR2 SMNVEV, per germline (reference sequence). This CDR3 reads CASSLSTGGEQYF. In nucleotides, the CDR3 is TGTGCCAGCAGTTTATCAACAGGGGGCGAGCAGTACTTC.

V is TRBV4-3 and J is TRBJ1-1; no clear D. Germline V gene lookup returns CDR1 LGHNA and CDR2 YSLEER. V lost 0 bases and J lost 1, with 9 bases in between. This CDR3 has 15 residues. The CDR3 sequence: CASSQESTENTEAFF. In DNA form, the CDR3 reads TGCGCCAGCAGCCAAGAGAGCACAGAGAACACTGAAGCTTTCTTT.

This clone was seen a single time. V is TRBV4-1 and J is TRBJ2-7, with a possible D match to TRBD2 (5 bases). The CDR3 runs to 16 residues. The germline V gene has CDR1 MGHRA and CDR2 YSYEKL. The V and J ends lost 0 bases and 1 base respectively, with 13 bases between them. The CDR3 DNA reads as TGCGCCAGCAGCCAAGATATCTCAGGCGGGTCCTACGAGCAGTACTTC. Encoded protein: CASSQDISGGSYEQYF.

The J gene is TRBJ1-6, the V gene TRBV6-5; D is unclear. The ends were cut back, 8 bases at V and 6 bases at J, with 14 bases in the middle. Per germline, CDR1 MNHEY and CDR2 SVGAGI. The CDR3 is 14 residues long. CDR3 DNA: TGTGCCAGCCGGATTAGAAGGAGTAATTCACCCCTCCACTTT. This translates into CASRIRRSNSPLHF.

V usage is TRBV21-1 and J usage is TRBJ2-4; the D call TRBD1 from the table was never checked on the DNA. TRBV21-1 has pseudogene status. The CDR3 length is 18 residues. The CDR3 DNA reads TGTGCCAGCAGCAAAGCACCAGGGATGAGACTAGCCAAAAACATTCAGTACTTC. Its translation is CASSKAPGMRLAKNIQYF.

This chain links TRBV6-4 with TRBJ2-3; D gene uncertain. V was trimmed by 5 bases and J by 2 bases, leaving 14 bases between them. Per the germline V gene, CDR1 is MRHNA and CDR2 is SNTAGT. The CDR3 is 15 residues long. The CDR3 reads CASSPTLSTTDTQYF. The CDR3 bases are TGTGCCAGCAGTCCTACCTTATCAACCACAGATACGCAGTATTTT.

The chain links TRBV7-8 to TRBJ1-5; possibly TRBD1 for D (6 bases). This CDR3 has 13 amino acids. From germline, CDR1 is SGHVS and CDR2 FQNEAQ. The germline V and J ends were trimmed by 11 bases and 1 base, with 12 bases remaining between them. CDR3 loop: CAASQGSNQPQHF. CDR3 nucleotide sequence: TGTGCCGCCTCCCAGGGGAGCAATCAGCCCCAGCATTTT.

The CDR3 reads CASTTDRAYREAFF. In DNA form, the CDR3 reads TGTGCCAGCACGACGGACAGGGCCTACCGAGAAGCTTTCTTT. The genes are TRBV28 and TRBJ1-1; the match to TRBD1 covers 8 bases. There are 14 residues in the CDR3. V trimming: 7 bases; J trimming: 8 bases; junction bases outside the gene matches: 12. Germline CDR1 MDHEN, CDR2 SYDVKM.

The chain links TRBV7-2 to TRBJ2-7, with 9 bases matching TRBD1. The CDR3 length is 14 residues. The germline gives CDR1 SGHTA, CDR2 FQGNSA. The ends lost 6 bases at V and 2 bases at J; junction bases unmatched: 5. CDR3 sequence reads: CASSPGTGPYEQYF. The DNA for the CDR3 is TGTGCCAGCAGTCCCGGGACAGGGCCCTACGAGCAGTACTTC.

In DNA, the CDR3 is TGTGCCAGCAGCCCAGGGGACAGCTCTGGAAACACCATATATTTT. Its translation: CASSPGDSSGNTIYF. The chain links TRBV9 to TRBJ1-3; TRBD1 agrees at 7 bases. Germline V gene sequence: CDR1 SGDLS, CDR2 YYNGEE. CDR3 length: 15 amino acids. Trimming cost V 4 bases and J 0 bases; bases outside gene matches: 4.

The J gene is TRBJ1-2, the V gene TRBV5-8; maybe TRBD1 (5 bases). Germline loops: CDR1 SGHTS, CDR2 YDEGEE. This CDR3 comprises 14 residues. Trimming cost V 4 bases and J 5 bases, with 15 bases left between them. CDR3 coding DNA: TGTGCCAGCAGCAGAGATATCGGGGGATATGGCTACACCTTC. Amino acids: CASSRDIGGYGYTF.

This clone was seen only a few times. The chain recombines TRBV5-4 with TRBJ2-3; D gene unclear. Germline values: CDR1 SGHNT, CDR2 YYREEE (reference sequence). This CDR3 contains 12 residues. Trimming shortened V by 2 bases and J by 5 bases, and 6 bases separated the two germline ends. The CDR3 is CASSLVGDTQYF. CDR3 in DNA: TGTGCCAGCAGCTTAGTCGGAGATACGCAGTATTTT. Combining the CDR3 with reference TRBV5-4 and TRBJ2-3 gives the whole variable domain ETGVTQSPTHLIKTRGQQVTLRCSSQSGHNTVSWYQQALGQGPQFIFQYYREEENGRGNFPPRFSGLQFPNYSSELNVNALELDDSALYLCASSLVGDTQYFGPGTRLTVL.

Here the CDR3 reads CSARAQGSYGYTF. CDR3 DNA sequence: TGCAGCGCACGAGCCCAGGGCTCCTATGGCTACACCTTC. The chain employs TRBV29-1 and TRBJ1-2; perhaps TRBD1 as D (5 bases). This CDR3 comprises 13 residues. Germline values: CDR1 SQVTM, CDR2 ANQGSEA. V was pared by 7 bases and J by 4 bases, with 16 bases between.

V usage is TRBV28 and J usage is TRBJ2-7; 8 nucleotides line up with TRBD1. Germline V gene lookup returns CDR1 MDHEN and CDR2 SYDVKM. The length of the CDR3 is 18 residues. The V gene end was trimmed by 5 bases and the J gene end by 2 bases; junction bases not matched to a gene: 17. CDR3 sequence reads: CASSLVPGQVEAPYEQYF. The CDR3 DNA sequence: TGTGCCAGCAGTCTCGTCCCGGGACAGGTTGAGGCCCCCTACGAGCAGTACTTC.

V usage is TRBV7-9 and J usage is TRBJ2-7, with a possible D match to TRBD1 (5 bases). The CDR3 covers 14 residues. Looked up from germline, CDR1 is SEHNR and CDR2 is FQNEAQ (reference sequence). Trimming left V 6 bases short and J 6 bases short, with 18 bases between. CDR3 DNA: TGTGCCAGCAGTCTTACAGGCACCTTTACCGAGCAGTACTTC. Its translation is CASSLTGTFTEQYF.

Only a few counts were recorded for this clone. Here the CDR3 DNA reads TGCGCCAGCAGCTTATTTGGGCAACACCAAGAGACCCAGTACTTC. This translates into CASSLFGQHQETQYF. The rearrangement uses TRBV5-1 and TRBJ2-5; D not certain. The V and J ends lost 2 bases and 0 bases respectively, with 11 bases between them. Germline V lookup: CDR1 SGHRS, CDR2 YFSETQ. The CDR3 extends over 15 amino acids.

This rearrangement joins TRBV14 to TRBJ2-7; perhaps TRBD1 as D (5 bases). The CDR3 consists of 12 residues. Germline V lookup: CDR1 SGHDN, CDR2 FVKESK. With 5 bases removed from V and 2 bases from J, the gap between germline ends came to 7 bases. CDR3 sequence: CASSVRAYEQYF. In nucleotides, the CDR3 is TGTGCCAGCAGCGTCAGGGCCTACGAGCAGTACTTC.

V usage is TRBV27 and J usage is TRBJ2-7; 9 bases agree with TRBD1. CDR3 length equals 15 residues. With V trimmed by 2 bases and J by 6 bases, 8 bases remained unmatched. Germline V CDR1 and CDR2: MNHEY, SMNVEV (reference sequence). This chain's CDR3 is CASSLTLGQGLEQYF. The CDR3 DNA follows: TGTGCCAGCAGTTTAACTTTGGGACAGGGCCTCGAGCAGTACTTC.

Remarks on this clone: Other DNA variants within this sample encode the same CDR3. This chain links TRBV7-2 with TRBJ1-1; D is undetermined. Trimming stripped 0 bases from V and 1 base from J, with 3 bases between. Germline V lookup: CDR1 SGHTA, CDR2 FQGNSA. CDR3 length: 13 amino acids. CDR3 loop: CASSLAANTEAFF. As DNA, the CDR3 is TGTGCCAGCAGCTTAGCAGCGAACACTGAAGCTTTCTTT.

The rearrangement joins TRBV19 to TRBJ2-5, with 9 bases lining up with TRBD2. The germline CDR1 and CDR2 sequences are LNHDA and SQIVND (reference sequence). The CDR3 totals 13 residues. V lost 5 bases and J lost 5; bases outside the gene matches: 3. In DNA form, the CDR3 reads TGTGCCAGTAGTTTCGGACTAGCGGAGACCCAGTACTTC. Its translation: CASSFGLAETQYF.

The chain links TRBV30 to TRBJ1-6; no clear D. The germline CDR1 and CDR2 sequences are GTSNPN and SVGIG (reference sequence). This CDR3 spans 12 amino acids. The V end was cut by 0 bases, the J end by 11 bases, with 8 bases between. The CDR3 spells CAWSVGSPPLHF. The CDR3 nucleotides read TGTGCCTGGAGTGTAGGGAGTCCACCCCTCCACTTT.

J is TRBJ2-1 and V is TRBV18, with 13 bases aligning to TRBD2. Germline trimming cut 3 bases from V and 10 bases from J; bases unmatched to any gene: 9. The CDR3 covers 16 residues. The germline V gene encodes CDR1 KGHSH and CDR2 LQKENI. As DNA, the CDR3 is TGTGCCAGCTCACCTCCCGGGACTAGCGGGAAAGGGGAGCAGTTCTTC. Its protein product is CASSPPGTSGKGEQFF.